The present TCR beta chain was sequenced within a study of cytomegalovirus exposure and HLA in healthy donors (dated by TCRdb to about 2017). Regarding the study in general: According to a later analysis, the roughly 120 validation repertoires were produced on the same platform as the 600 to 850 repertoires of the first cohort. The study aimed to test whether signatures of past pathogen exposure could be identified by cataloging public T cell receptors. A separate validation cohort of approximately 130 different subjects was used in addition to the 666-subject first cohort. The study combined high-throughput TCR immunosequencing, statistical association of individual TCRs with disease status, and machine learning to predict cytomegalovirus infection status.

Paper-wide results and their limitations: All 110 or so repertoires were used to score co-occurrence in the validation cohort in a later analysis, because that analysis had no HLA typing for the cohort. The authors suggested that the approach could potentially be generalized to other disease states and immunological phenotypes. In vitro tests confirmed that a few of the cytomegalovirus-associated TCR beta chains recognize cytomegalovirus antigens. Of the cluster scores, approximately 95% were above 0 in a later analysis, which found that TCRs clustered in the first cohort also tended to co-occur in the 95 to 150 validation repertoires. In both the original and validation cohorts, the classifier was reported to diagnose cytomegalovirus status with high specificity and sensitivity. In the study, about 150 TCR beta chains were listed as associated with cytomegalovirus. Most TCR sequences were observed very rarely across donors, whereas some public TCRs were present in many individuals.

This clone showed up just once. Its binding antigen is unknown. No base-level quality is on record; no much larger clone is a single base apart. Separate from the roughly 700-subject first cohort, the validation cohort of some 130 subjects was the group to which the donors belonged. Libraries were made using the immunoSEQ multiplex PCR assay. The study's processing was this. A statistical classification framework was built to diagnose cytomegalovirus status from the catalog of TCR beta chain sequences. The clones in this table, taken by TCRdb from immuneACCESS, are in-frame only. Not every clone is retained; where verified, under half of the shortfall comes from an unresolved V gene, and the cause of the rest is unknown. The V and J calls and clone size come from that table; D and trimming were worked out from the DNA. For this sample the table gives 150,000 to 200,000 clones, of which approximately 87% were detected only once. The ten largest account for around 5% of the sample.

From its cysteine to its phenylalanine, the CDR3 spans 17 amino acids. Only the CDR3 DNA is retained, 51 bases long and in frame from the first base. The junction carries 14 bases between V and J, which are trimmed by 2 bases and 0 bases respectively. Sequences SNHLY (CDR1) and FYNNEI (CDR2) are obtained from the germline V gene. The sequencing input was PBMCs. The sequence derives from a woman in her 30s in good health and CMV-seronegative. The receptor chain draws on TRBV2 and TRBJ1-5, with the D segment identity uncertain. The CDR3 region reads CASSESEEGFSNQPQHF. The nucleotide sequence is TGTGCCAGCAGTGAATCAGAGGAGGGTTTTAGCAATCAGCCCCAGCATTTT.